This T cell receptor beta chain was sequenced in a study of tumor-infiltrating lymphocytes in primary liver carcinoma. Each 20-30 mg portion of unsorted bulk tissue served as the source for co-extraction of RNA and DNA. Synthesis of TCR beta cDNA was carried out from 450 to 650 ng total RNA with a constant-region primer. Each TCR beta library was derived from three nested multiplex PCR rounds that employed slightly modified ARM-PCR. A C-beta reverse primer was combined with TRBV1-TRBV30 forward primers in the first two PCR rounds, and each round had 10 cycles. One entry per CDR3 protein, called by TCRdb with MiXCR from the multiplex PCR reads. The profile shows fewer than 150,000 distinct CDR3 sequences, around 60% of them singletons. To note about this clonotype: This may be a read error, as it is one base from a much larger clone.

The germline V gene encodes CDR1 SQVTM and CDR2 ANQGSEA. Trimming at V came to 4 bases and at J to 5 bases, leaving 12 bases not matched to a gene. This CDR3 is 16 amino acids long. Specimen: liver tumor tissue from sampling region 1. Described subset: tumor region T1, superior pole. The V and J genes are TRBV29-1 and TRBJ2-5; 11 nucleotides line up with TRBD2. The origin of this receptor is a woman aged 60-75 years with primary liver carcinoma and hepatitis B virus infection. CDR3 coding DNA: TGCAGCGTTGGAGGGAGTAGCGGGAGGGGATTGGAGACCCAGTACTTC. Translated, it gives CSVGGSSGRGLETQYF.